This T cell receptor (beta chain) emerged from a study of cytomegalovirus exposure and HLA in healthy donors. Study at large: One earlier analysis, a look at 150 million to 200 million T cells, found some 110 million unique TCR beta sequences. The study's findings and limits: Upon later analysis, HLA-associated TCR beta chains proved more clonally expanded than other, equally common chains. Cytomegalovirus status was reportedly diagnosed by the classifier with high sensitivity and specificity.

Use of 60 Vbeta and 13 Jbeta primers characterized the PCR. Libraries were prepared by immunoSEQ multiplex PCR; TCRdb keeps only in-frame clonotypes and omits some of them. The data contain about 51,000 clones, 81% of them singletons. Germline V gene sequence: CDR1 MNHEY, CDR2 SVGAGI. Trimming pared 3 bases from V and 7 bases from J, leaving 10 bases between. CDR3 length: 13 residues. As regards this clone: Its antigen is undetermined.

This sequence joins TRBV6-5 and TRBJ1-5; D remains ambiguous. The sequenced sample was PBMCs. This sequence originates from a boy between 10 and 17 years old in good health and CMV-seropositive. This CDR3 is CASSYRRGQPQHF. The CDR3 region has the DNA TGTGCCAGCAGTTATCGGCGGGGACAGCCCCAGCATTTT.